This TCR beta chain was observed in a study of T cells in localized non-small cell lung cancer. General study points: Among the top 100 tumor clones, a median about 59 appeared in adjacent lung.

A note on this clone: As yet, its antigen is unknown.

The assay was immunoSEQ multiplex PCR, and TCRdb's table has in-frame clones only and misses some. This sample yields tens of thousands of clones, of which approximately 84% are seen a single time; about 13% belongs to the top ten. The CDR3 totals 15 residues. V dropped 5 bases and J dropped 3; count of bases not matched to a gene: 7. Germline lookup yields CDR1 SGHTA and CDR2 FQGNSA. The material sequenced was peripheral blood, taken before any cancer treatment. The V call is TRBV7-2, the J call TRBJ2-5, with 9 bases that match TRBD2. The sequence was collected from a female donor of 60 years or more with stage I lung adenocarcinoma. Here the CDR3 reads CASSVSGGKKETQYF. The CDR3 bases are TGTGCCAGCAGCGTTAGCGGGGGAAAAAAAGAGACCCAGTACTTC.